This T cell receptor beta chain derives from a study of cytomegalovirus exposure and HLA in healthy donors. Study findings and constraints: Upon later analysis, TCR association rates were observed to vary by HLA locus, being highest for DRB1 and lowest for HLA-C. Later examination showed HLA-associated TCR beta chains had greater clonal expansion than equally common others. Cytomegalovirus-associated status was assigned to 164 TCR beta chains.

The PCR made use of 60 Vbeta and 13 Jbeta primers. Using immunoSEQ multiplex PCR, the repertoire was profiled, and TCRdb retains in-frame clones only, with some absent. The sample has more than 130,000 clones, under 80% seen once. For this clone: Antigen unknown.

There are 14 residues in the CDR3. The clonotype comes from a male donor in good health and CMV-seronegative. The chain uses TRBV21-1 and TRBJ1-2; TRBD1 is the table's D call, not checked against the DNA. TRBV21-1 is a documented pseudogene. The sequenced sample was PBMCs. The DNA for the CDR3 is TGTGCCAGCAGCAGGAGACAGGGGATGGGTGGCTACACCTTC. Amino acid sequence: CASSRRQGMGGYTF.